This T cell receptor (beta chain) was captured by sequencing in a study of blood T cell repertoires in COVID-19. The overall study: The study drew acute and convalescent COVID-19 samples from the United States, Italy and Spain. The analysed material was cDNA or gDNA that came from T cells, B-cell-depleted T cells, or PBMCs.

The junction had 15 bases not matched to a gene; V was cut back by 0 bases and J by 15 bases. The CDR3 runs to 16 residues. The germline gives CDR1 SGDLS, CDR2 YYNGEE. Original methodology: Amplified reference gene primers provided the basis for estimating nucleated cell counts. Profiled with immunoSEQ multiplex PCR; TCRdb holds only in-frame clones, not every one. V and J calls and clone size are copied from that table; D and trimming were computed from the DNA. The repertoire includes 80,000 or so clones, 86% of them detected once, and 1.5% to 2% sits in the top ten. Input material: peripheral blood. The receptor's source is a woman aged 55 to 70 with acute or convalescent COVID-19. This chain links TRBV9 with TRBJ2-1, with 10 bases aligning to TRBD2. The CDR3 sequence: CASSVGGSASGSSRFF. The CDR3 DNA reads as TGTGCCAGCAGCGTAGGCGGGTCGGCTAGCGGGAGTTCCCGGTTCTTC.